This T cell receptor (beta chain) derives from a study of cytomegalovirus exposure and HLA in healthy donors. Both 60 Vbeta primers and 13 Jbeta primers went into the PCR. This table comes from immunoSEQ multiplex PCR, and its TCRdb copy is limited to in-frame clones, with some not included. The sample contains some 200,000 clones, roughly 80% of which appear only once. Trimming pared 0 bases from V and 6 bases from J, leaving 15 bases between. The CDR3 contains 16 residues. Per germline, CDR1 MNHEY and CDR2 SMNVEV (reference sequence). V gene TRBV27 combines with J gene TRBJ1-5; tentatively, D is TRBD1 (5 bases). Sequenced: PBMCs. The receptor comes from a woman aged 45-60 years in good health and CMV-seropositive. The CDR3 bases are TGTGCCAGCAGTTTATCTTGGTCCACGGGGGGTCAGCCCCAGCATTTT. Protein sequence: CASSLSWSTGGQPQHF.